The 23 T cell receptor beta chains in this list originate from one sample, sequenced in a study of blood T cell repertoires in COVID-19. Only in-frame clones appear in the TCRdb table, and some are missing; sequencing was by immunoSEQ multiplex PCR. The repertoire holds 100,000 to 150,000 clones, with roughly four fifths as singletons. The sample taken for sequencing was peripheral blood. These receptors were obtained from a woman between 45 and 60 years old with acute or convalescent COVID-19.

CDR3 nucleotide sequence: TGTGCCAGCAGCCCGAGGTCTAACTATGGCTACACCTTC. Translated: CASSPRSNYGYTF. The chain has TRBV5-6 and TRBJ1-2; D call uncertain. CDR3 size: 13 residues. The V and J ends lost 4 bases and 0 bases respectively, with 7 bases between them. The germline V gene encodes CDR1 SGHDT and CDR2 YYEEEE.

The CDR3 reads CASSQELLVKPQHF. The CDR3 nucleotides read TGTGCCAGCAGCCAAGAGTTACTTGTAAAGCCCCAGCATTTT. The chain links TRBV16 to TRBJ1-5; D remains ambiguous. CDR1 and CDR2 from the germline V gene are KGHSY and FQNENV. This CDR3 contains 14 residues. The V end lost 2 bases, the J end lost 8 bases, and 13 bases lay between the germline ends.

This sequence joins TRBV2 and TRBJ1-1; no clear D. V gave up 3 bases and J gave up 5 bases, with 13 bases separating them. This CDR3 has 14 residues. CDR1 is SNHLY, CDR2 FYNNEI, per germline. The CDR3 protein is CASSEDPGRTEAFF. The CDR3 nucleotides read TGTGCCAGCAGTGAGGACCCTGGGAGGACTGAAGCTTTCTTT.

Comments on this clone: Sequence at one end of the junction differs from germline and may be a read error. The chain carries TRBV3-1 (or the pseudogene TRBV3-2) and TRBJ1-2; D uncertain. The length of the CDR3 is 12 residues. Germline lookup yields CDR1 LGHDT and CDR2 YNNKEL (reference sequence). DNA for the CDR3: TGTGCCAGCAGCCAAGGATCCCCGCAGATCCTCTTC. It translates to CASSQGSPQILF.

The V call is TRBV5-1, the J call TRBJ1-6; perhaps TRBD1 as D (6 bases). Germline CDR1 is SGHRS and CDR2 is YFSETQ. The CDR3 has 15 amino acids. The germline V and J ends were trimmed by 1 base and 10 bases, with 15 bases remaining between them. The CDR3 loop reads CASSLTNRVFSPLHF. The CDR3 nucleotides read TGCGCCAGCAGCTTGACTAACAGGGTATTCTCACCCCTCCACTTT.

The DNA for the CDR3 is TGTGCTAGTGGTTGGCAGGGGACGTACGAGCAGTACTTC. This encodes CASGWQGTYEQYF. This chain uses TRBV12-5 with TRBJ2-7, with D perhaps matching TRBD1 (6 bases). The ends were cut back, 4 bases at V and 4 bases at J, with 11 bases in the middle. Germline loops: CDR1 LGHNT, CDR2 FRNRAP. The CDR3 sequence is 13 residues long.

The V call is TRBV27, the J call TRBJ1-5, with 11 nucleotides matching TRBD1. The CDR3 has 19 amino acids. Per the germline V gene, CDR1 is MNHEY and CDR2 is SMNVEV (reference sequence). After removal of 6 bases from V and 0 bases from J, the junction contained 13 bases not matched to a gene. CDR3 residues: CASSPIFGTGGYSNQPQHF. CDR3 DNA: TGTGCCAGCAGCCCAATTTTCGGGACAGGGGGATATAGCAATCAGCCCCAGCATTTT.

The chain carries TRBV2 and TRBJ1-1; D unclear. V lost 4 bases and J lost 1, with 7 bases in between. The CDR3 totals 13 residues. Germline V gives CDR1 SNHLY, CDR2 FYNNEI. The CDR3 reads CASSVEGNTEAFF. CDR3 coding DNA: TGTGCCAGCAGTGTGGAGGGGAACACTGAAGCTTTCTTT.

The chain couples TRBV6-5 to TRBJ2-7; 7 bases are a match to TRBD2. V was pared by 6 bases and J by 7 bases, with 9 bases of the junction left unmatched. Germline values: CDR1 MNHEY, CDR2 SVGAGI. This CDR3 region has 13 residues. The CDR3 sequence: CASSQPGGGEQYF. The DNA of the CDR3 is TGTGCCAGCAGCCAACCGGGGGGTGGAGAGCAGTACTTC.

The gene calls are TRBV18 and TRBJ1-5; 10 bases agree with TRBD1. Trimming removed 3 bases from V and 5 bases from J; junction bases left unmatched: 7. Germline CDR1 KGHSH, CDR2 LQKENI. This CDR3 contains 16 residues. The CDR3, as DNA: TGTGCCAGCTCACCGGGGGGACAGGGGACATATCAGCCCCAGCATTTT. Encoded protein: CASSPGGQGTYQPQHF.

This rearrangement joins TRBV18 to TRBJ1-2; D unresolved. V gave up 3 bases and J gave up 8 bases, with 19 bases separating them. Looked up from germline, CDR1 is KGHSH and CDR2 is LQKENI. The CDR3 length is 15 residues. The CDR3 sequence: CASSPDIGRSRGYTF. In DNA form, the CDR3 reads TGTGCCAGCTCACCTGATATAGGGAGGTCTCGGGGCTACACCTTC.

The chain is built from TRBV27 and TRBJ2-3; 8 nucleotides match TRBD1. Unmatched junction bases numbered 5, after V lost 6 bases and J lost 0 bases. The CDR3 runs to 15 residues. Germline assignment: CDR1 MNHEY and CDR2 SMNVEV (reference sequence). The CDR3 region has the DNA TGTGCCAGCAGGTGGACAGGGACTAGCACAGATACGCAGTATTTT. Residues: CASRWTGTSTDTQYF.

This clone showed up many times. CDR3 sequence (DNA): TGTGCCAGCAGTTTTCAGAACTACGAGCAGTACTTC. This sequence encodes CASSFQNYEQYF. This chain connects TRBV28 to TRBJ2-7; D unresolved. Germline loops: CDR1 MDHEN, CDR2 SYDVKM. V gave up 3 bases and J gave up 3 bases, with 6 bases separating them. This CDR3 has 12 amino acids.

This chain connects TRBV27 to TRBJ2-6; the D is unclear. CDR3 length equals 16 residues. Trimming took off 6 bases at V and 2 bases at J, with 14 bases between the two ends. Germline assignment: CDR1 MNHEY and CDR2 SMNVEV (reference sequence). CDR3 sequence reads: CASSSHSIPGANVLTF. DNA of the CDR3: TGTGCCAGCAGCTCCCACAGTATTCCTGGGGCCAACGTCCTGACTTTC.

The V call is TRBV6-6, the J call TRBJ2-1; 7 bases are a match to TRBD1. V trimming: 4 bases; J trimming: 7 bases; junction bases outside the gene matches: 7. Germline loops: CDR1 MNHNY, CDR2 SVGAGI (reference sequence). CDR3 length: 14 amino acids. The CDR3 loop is CASSSHDRVNEQFF. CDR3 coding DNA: TGTGCCAGCAGTTCGCATGACAGGGTGAATGAGCAGTTCTTC.

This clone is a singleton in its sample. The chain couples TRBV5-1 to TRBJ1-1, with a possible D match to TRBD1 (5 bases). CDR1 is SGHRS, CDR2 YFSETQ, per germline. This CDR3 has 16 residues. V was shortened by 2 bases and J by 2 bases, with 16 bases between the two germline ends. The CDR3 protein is CASSLSRGRANTEAFF. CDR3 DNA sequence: TGCGCCAGCAGCTTATCTAGGGGCCGGGCCAACACTGAAGCTTTCTTT.

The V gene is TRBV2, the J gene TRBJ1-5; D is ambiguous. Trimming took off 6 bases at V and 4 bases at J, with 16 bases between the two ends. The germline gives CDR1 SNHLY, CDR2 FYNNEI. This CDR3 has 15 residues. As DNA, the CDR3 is TGTGCCAGCAGCCCCGACACGAATACAAATCAGCCCCAGCATTTT. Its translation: CASSPDTNTNQPQHF.

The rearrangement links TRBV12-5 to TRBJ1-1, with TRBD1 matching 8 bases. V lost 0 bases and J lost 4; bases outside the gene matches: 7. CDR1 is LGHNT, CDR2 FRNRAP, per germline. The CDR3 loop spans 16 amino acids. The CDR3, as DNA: TGTGCTAGTGGTTTGGTAGTTACAGGGGGGGCCACTGAAGCTTTCTTT. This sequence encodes CASGLVVTGGATEAFF.

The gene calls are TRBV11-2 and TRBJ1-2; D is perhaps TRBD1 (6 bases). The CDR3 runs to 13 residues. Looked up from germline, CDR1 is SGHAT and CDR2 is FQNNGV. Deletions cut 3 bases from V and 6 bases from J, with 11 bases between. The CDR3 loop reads CASSLGGRDGYTF. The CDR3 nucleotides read TGTGCCAGCAGCTTGGGGGGGCGGGATGGCTACACCTTC.

CDR3 residues: CASSQGSLAGFTDTQYF. The CDR3 DNA is TGTGCCAGCAGCCAAGGATCCCTAGCGGGGTTCACAGATACGCAGTATTTT. The chain joins TRBV4-2 to TRBJ2-3; TRBD2 aligns across 9 bases. The V gene's germline CDR1 is LGHNA and CDR2 YNFKEQ. The CDR3 is 17 amino acids. J lost 2 bases, V lost 1 base, and 7 bases had no gene match.

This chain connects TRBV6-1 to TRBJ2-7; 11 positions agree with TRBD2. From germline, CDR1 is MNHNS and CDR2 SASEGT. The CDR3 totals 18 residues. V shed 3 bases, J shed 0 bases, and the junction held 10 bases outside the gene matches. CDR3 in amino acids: CASSERLAGFRLSYEQYF. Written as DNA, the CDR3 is TGTGCCAGCAGTGAGAGACTAGCGGGATTTCGCCTCTCCTACGAGCAGTACTTC.

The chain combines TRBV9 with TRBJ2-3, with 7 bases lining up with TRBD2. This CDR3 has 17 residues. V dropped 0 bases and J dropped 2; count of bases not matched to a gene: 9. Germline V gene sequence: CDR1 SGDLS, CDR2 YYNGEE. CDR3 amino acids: CASSVGRLADFTDTQYF. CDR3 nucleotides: TGTGCCAGCAGCGTAGGAAGGCTAGCGGACTTCACAGATACGCAGTATTTT.

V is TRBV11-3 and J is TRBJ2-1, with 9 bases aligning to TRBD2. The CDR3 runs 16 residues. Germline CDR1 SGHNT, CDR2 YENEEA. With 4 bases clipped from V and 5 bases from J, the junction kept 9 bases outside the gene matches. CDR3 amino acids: CASSSGTSLLNNEQFF. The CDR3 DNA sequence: TGTGCCAGCAGCTCCGGGACTAGCCTTCTCAACAATGAGCAGTTCTTC.